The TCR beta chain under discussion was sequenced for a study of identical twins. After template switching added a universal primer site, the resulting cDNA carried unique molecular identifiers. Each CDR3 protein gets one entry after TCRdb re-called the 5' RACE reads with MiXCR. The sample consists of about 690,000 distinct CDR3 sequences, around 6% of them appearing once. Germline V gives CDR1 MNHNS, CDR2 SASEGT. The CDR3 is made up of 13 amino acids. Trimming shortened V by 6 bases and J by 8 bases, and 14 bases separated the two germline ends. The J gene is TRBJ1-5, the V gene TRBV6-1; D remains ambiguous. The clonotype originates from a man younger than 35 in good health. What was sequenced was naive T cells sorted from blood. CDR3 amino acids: CASSRFGVEPQHF. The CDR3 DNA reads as TGTGCCAGCAGCCGATTTGGTGTGGAGCCCCAGCATTTT.